A single sample gave rise to the 8 T cell receptor beta chains below, sequenced in a study of siplizumab effects on memory and regulatory T cells. This table comes from immunoSEQ multiplex PCR, and its TCRdb copy is limited to in-frame clones, with some not included. The data show about 69,000 clones, 80% to 90% seen once. Sequenced sample: Tregs sorted from blood. The receptors come from a human donor in good health.

This chain joins TRBV5-5 and TRBJ2-1; D possibly corresponds to TRBD2 (6 bases). Per germline, CDR1 SGHKS and CDR2 YYEKEE (reference sequence). This CDR3 contains 16 residues. V shed 0 bases and J shed 4 bases, with 14 bases lying between them. The CDR3 loop is CASSLGLAHPYNEQFF. For the CDR3, the DNA is TGTGCCAGCAGCTTGGGCCTAGCGCATCCGTACAATGAGCAGTTCTTC.

V gene TRBV7-2 combines with J gene TRBJ2-3, with 10 bases identical to TRBD2. Germline trimming cut 1 base from V and 2 bases from J; bases unmatched to any gene: 3. This CDR3 comprises 16 residues. Germline loops: CDR1 SGHTA, CDR2 FQGNSA. DNA of the CDR3: TGTGCCAGCAGCTTAGGGCTAGCGGGAGCCACAGATACGCAGTATTTT. This encodes CASSLGLAGATDTQYF.

This sequence joins TRBV5-1 and TRBJ2-5; D uncertain. The CDR3 runs 14 residues. Germline CDR1 is SGHRS and CDR2 is YFSETQ. With 4 bases removed from V and 5 bases from J, the gap between germline ends came to 15 bases. Written as DNA, the CDR3 is TGCGCCAGCAGCCCCGGTGGGGTTGGGGAGACCCAGTACTTC. Its translation is CASSPGGVGETQYF.

The V and J genes are TRBV23-1 and TRBJ2-7, with TRBD1 matching 7 bases. Being an ORF, TRBV23-1 has a function that is uncertain. This CDR3 region has 24 residues. V shed 4 bases and J 5 bases; nucleotides not matched to a gene: 38. The CDR3 sequence is CASSPPGPLGSQQGSLRVRNEQYF. CDR3 sequence (DNA): TGCGCCAGCAGTCCCCCGGGACCCCTCGGTAGTCAACAGGGGTCCCTCAGAGTAAGAAACGAGCAGTACTTC.

This chain links TRBV30 with TRBJ2-2; D unclear. The germline gives CDR1 GTSNPN, CDR2 SVGIG (reference sequence). The length of the CDR3 is 14 residues. Trimming took 0 bases from V and 1 from J, leaving 6 bases between them. Here the CDR3 reads CAWSVGLNTGELFF. The CDR3 DNA reads TGTGCCTGGAGTGTAGGCCTGAACACCGGGGAGCTGTTTTTT.

The chain joins TRBV5-5 to TRBJ2-2; 10 bases line up with TRBD2. Germline V gene lookup returns CDR1 SGHKS and CDR2 YYEKEE (reference sequence). Trimming took 4 bases from V and 6 from J; bases not matched to a gene: 15. The CDR3 consists of 18 residues. CDR3 residues: CASSVGPSSGSISGELFF. The DNA for the CDR3 is TGTGCCAGCAGCGTAGGGCCTTCTAGCGGGAGTATCTCCGGGGAGCTGTTTTTT. Full variable domain (rest looked up from reference TRBV5-5 and TRBJ2-2): DAGVTQSPTHLIKTRGQQVTLRCSPISGHKSVSWYQQVLGQGPQFIFQYYEKEERGRGNFPDRFSARQFPNYSSELNVNALLLGDSALYLCASSVGPSSGSISGELFFGEGSRLTVL.

The chain couples TRBV5-1 to TRBJ2-3; 7 bases are a match to TRBD2. CDR3 size: 15 residues. From germline, CDR1 is SGHRS and CDR2 YFSETQ. Unmatched junction bases numbered 10, after V lost 7 bases and J lost 2 bases. CDR3 sequence (DNA): TGCGCCAGCTCATTTAGCGGGTTGACCACAGATACGCAGTATTTT. Its translation is CASSFSGLTTDTQYF.

The V and J genes are TRBV6-6 and TRBJ2-4; unclear D gene. Germline CDR1 MNHNY, CDR2 SVGAGI (reference sequence). The CDR3 is 14 amino acids. Trimming left V 2 bases short and J 2 bases short, with 7 bases between. Here the CDR3 DNA reads TGTGCCAGCAGTTACACCGAGACCAAAAACATTCAGTACTTC. It codes for CASSYTETKNIQYF.